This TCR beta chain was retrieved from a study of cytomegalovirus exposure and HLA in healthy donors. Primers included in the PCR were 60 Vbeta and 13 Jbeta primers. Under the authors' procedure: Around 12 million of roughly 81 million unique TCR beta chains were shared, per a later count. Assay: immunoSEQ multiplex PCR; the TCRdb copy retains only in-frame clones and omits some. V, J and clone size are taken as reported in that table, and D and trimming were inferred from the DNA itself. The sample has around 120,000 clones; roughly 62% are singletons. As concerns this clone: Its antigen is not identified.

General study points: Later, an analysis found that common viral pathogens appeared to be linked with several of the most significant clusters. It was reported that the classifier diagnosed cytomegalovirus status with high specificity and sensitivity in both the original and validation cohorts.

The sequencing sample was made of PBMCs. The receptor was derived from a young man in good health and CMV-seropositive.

CDR3 amino acids: CASSYRGLGETQYF. CDR3 coding DNA: TGTGCCAGCAGTTACAGGGGGCTTGGGGAGACCCAGTACTTC. The chain couples TRBV6-6 to TRBJ2-5; TRBD1 aligns across 7 bases. The V and J ends lost 2 bases and 5 bases, in that order; junction bases with no gene match: 5. This CDR3 has 14 residues. Germline V CDR1 and CDR2: MNHNY, SVGAGI (reference sequence).